This T cell receptor (beta chain) was recorded in a study of post-analysis software for immune sequencing data. Findings of the study overall: Included in a set of a handful of TRBV segments more frequent in patients than controls were TRBV5-6, TRBV5-1 and TRBV20-1.

On this clonotype itself: Antigen specificity is unknown.

The V gene lost 1 base and the J gene lost 4 bases, with 10 bases spanning the gap. The germline V gene encodes CDR1 PRHDT and CDR2 FYEKMQ (reference sequence). This CDR3 is 14 amino acids long. The TCR beta cDNA libraries carried unique molecular identifiers. Using its own MiXCR run on the PCR reads, TCRdb lists one record per CDR3 protein. In the table there are almost 700,000 distinct CDR3 sequences, approximately 59% of which are singletons. The chain links TRBV13 to TRBJ1-2; D is undetermined. The origin of this receptor is a girl aged 2-15 years with multiple sclerosis. The sample taken for sequencing was blood. CDR3 protein: CASSLEDGTYGYTF. CDR3 nucleotides: TGTGCCAGCAGCTTAGAGGATGGCACCTATGGCTACACCTTC. Full variable domain (rest looked up from reference TRBV13 and TRBJ1-2): AAGVIQSPRHLIKEKRETATLKCYPIPRHDTVYWYQQGPGQDPQFLISFYEKMQSDKGSIPDRFSAQQFSDYHSELNMSSLELGDSALYFCASSLEDGTYGYTFGSGTRLTVV.